This T cell receptor (beta chain) came from a study of beta chain features in type 1 diabetes. Study as a whole: Analysis included around 99,000,000 sorted cells drawn from all samples. Study-wide results and limits: Sampled from patients, naive, central memory and Treg TCRB repertoires appeared more similar than those sampled from healthy donors. Across all four CD4+ subsets, people with type 1 diabetes showed modestly shorter TCRB CDR3s. A possible short-template PCR bias applies equally to patients and controls.

The trim removed 6 bases at V and 0 bases at J, leaving 2 bases unmatched. This CDR3 is 15 amino acids long. Per the germline V gene, CDR1 is SNHLY and CDR2 is FYNNEI. Reverse transcription of all isolated RNA meant that expressed TCRB transcripts were sequenced. Measured with immunoSEQ multiplex PCR; TCRdb has only the in-frame clones, and not every one. Of about 370,000 clones listed, roughly 9.8% are singletons. In this sample, this clone turned up a few times. The target antigen is unknown. The source material was central memory CD4+ T cells from blood. This clonotype originated in a young man with type 1 diabetes. V and J are TRBV2 and TRBJ2-1, with TRBD2 matching over 10 bases. The CDR3 protein is CASSASGSSYNEQFF. CDR3 coding DNA: TGTGCCAGCAGCGCTAGCGGGAGCTCCTACAATGAGCAGTTCTTC.